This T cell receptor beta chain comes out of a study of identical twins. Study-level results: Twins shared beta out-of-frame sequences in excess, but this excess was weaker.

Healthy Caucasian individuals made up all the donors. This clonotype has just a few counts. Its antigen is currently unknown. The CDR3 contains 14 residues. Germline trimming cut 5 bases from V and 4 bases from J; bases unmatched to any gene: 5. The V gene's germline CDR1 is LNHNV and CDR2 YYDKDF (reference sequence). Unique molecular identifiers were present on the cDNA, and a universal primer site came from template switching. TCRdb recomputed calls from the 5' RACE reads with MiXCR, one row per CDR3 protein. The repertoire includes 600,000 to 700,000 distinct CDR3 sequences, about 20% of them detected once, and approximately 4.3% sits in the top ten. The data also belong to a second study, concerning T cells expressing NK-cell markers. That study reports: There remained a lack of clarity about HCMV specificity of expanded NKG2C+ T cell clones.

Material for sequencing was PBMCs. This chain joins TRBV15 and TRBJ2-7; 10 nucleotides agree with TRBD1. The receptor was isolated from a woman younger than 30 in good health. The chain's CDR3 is CATSPMDRGYEQYF. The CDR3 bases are TGTGCCACCAGCCCGATGGACAGGGGGTACGAGCAGTACTTC.